This T cell receptor beta chain was observed in a study of STAT3 mutations in large granular lymphocyte leukemia. Profiled with immunoSEQ multiplex PCR; TCRdb holds only in-frame clones, not every one. The sample lists some 7,000 clones; roughly 59% were seen once. Trimming cost V 0 bases and J 5 bases; bases outside gene matches: 4. CDR1 and CDR2 (germline): SGHDT, YYEEEE. The CDR3 totals 15 residues. Study outcomes and limitations: In T-cell large granular lymphocyte leukemia, about half of patients showed multiple immunodominant subclonotypes. No sample exists from the first appearance of each clone.

This clone was found a few times. Its matching antigen is unknown. The V call is TRBV5-6, the J call TRBJ1-4; 7 positions match TRBD1. The TCR was taken from a boy younger than 18 with T-cell large granular lymphocyte leukemia. Some clones in this sample may be carry-over from other donors' samples. Material for sequencing was peripheral blood mononuclear cells. The CDR3 region has the DNA TGTGCCAGCAGCTTGGGACAGGGACCAAATGAAAAACTGTTTTTT. It translates to CASSLGQGPNEKLFF.